Listed below are T cell receptor beta chains from one sample, sequenced in a study of CD8 T cells in ankylosing spondylitis. TCRdb reprocessed the 5' RACE reads via MiXCR and lists one record per CDR3 protein. The table has around 130,000 distinct CDR3 sequences, 6% to 8.5% seen once. Sequences were obtained from blood, either unsorted or a sorted T cell fraction (not recorded which). Source of these receptors: a male donor with ankylosing spondylitis or in good health (not recorded which). CDR3s include the opening cysteine and the closing phenylalanine or tryptophan. Each record gives: J gene, V gene, CDR3 protein.

>TRBJ2-1|TRBV20-1
CSAMRTSGRAFEQFF
>TRBJ2-3|TRBV7-8
CASSPSGGSPNTQYF
>TRBJ2-1|TRBV2
CASRYRDNEQFF
>TRBJ2-7|TRBV20-1
CSASPSGGPTTYEQYF
>TRBJ2-1|TRBV12-3/TRBV12-4
CASTPTFLPGYNEQFF
>TRBJ1-1|TRBV6-1
CASSRGAVNTEAFF
>TRBJ1-2|TRBV29-1
CSVDPLDSPYGYTF
>TRBJ2-5|TRBV12-3/TRBV12-4
CASSLSSQETQYF
>TRBJ1-4|TRBV2
CASSEKQGHNEKLFF
>TRBJ1-5|TRBV20-1
CSARGGGDQPQHF